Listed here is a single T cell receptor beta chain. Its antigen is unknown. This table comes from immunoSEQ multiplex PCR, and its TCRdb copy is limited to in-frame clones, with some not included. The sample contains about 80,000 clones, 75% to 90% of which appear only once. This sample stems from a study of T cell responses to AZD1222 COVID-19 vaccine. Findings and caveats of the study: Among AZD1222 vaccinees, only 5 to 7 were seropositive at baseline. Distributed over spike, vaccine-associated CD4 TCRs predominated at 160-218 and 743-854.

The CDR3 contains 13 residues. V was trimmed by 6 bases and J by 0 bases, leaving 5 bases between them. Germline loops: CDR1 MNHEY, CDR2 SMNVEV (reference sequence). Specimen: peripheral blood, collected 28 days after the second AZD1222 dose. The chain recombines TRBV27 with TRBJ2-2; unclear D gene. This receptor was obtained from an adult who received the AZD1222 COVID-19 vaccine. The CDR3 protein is CASRLTNTGELFF. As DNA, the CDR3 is TGTGCCAGCAGACTTACGAACACCGGGGAGCTGTTTTTT.